A single sample is the source of the 22 T cell receptor beta chains below, sequenced in a study of blood T cell repertoires in COVID-19. TCRdb's table, derived via immunoSEQ multiplex PCR, lists solely in-frame clones and lacks some. Of approximately 190,000 clones in the sample, about four fifths were seen once. The sample comprised peripheral blood. Receptors were obtained from a woman between 40 and 55 years old with acute or convalescent COVID-19.

This sequence joins TRBV6-5 and TRBJ2-7, with 10 bases aligning to TRBD2. The junction had 3 bases not matched to a gene; V was cut back by 2 bases and J by 2 bases. CDR3 length: 15 amino acids. From germline, CDR1 is MNHEY and CDR2 SVGAGI. The CDR3: CASSYTSGEPYEQYF. The CDR3 DNA reads TGTGCCAGCAGTTACACTAGCGGGGAACCCTACGAGCAGTACTTC.

The CDR3 loop is CASSFREDTQYF. As DNA, the CDR3 is TGTGCCAGCAGCTTCCGAGAAGATACGCAGTATTTT. The rearrangement links TRBV7-9 to TRBJ2-3; D not certain. The CDR3 sequence is 12 residues long. Deletions cut 3 bases from V and 5 bases from J, with 6 bases between. Germline V gives CDR1 SEHNR, CDR2 FQNEAQ (reference sequence). Complete variable domain (other parts from reference TRBV7-9 and TRBJ2-3): DTGVSQNPRHKITKRGQNVTFRCDPISEHNRLYWYRQTLGQGPEFLTYFQNEAQLEKSRLLSDRFSAERPKGSFSTLEIQRTEQGDSAMYLCASSFREDTQYFGPGTRLTVL.

The rearrangement joins TRBV9 to TRBJ2-5; D might be TRBD2 (6 bases). V lost 4 bases and J 3 bases, leaving 10 bases between the germline ends. The germline gives CDR1 SGDLS, CDR2 YYNGEE. This CDR3 contains 13 residues. The CDR3 nucleotides read TGTGCCAGCAGCATCGGGGGAGAAGAGACCCAGTACTTC. Translated, it gives CASSIGGEETQYF.

The genes are TRBV21-1 and TRBJ1-5. TRBV21-1 is a listed pseudogene. The CDR3 contains 16 residues. CDR3 sequence (DNA): TGTGCCAGCAGCAAAGTAATCGGGGGTAGCAATCAGCCCCAGCATTTT. It codes for CASSKVIGGSNQPQHF.

This clone came up once. This chain uses TRBV7-2 with TRBJ2-3, with 8 bases that match TRBD2. V shed 4 bases, J shed 3 bases, and the junction held 12 bases outside the gene matches. The CDR3 covers 17 residues. CDR1 and CDR2 from the germline V gene are SGHTA and FQGNSA. The DNA for the CDR3 is TGTGCCAGCAGCTCCACTTCGGGGCGGGGGGAGACAGATACGCAGTATTTT. It translates to CASSSTSGRGETDTQYF.

The J gene is TRBJ2-1, the V gene TRBV27, with 15 bases aligning to TRBD2. This CDR3 is built from 17 residues. After removal of 6 bases from V and 8 bases from J, the junction contained 11 bases not matched to a gene. CDR1 and CDR2 from the germline V gene are MNHEY and SMNVEV (reference sequence). In nucleotides, the CDR3 is TGTGCCAGCAGAAGGATTGGGGGACTAGCGGGAGGCTATGAGCAGTTCTTC. Translating it yields CASRRIGGLAGGYEQFF.

This chain connects TRBV7-9 to TRBJ2-5, with no clear D. The CDR3 runs 13 residues. V was clipped by 5 bases and J by 0 bases, with 7 bases between them. The germline CDR1 and CDR2 sequences are SEHNR and FQNEAQ (reference sequence). CDR3 coding DNA: TGTGCCAGCAGCCCCCAGGACCAAGAGACCCAGTACTTC. Amino acid sequence: CASSPQDQETQYF. Drawing the rest from reference TRBV7-9 and TRBJ2-5, the complete variable domain is DTGVSQNPRHKITKRGQNVTFRCDPISEHNRLYWYRQTLGQGPEFLTYFQNEAQLEKSRLLSDRFSAERPKGSFSTLEIQRTEQGDSAMYLCASSPQDQETQYFGPGTRLLVL.

In this sample, this clone turned up once. V and J are TRBV13 and TRBJ2-1, with TRBD2 identical over 7 bases. The CDR3 runs 12 residues. J was trimmed by 14 bases and V by 1 base; bases with no gene match: 5. Germline CDR1 and CDR2: PRHDT and FYEKMQ (reference sequence). The CDR3: CASSLAGGSEFF. The CDR3 region has the DNA TGTGCCAGCAGCTTAGCGGGAGGTAGCGAGTTCTTC.

This clone appeared a single time. A read error may account for a junction end that differs from germline. J is TRBJ2-3 and V is TRBV7-7, with D maybe TRBD2 (6 bases). CDR1 and CDR2 (germline): SSHAT, FNYEAQ (reference sequence). The CDR3 is made up of 13 amino acids. CDR3 DNA sequence: TGTGCTAGCAGCTTAGCGGAGGCAGATACGCAGTATTTT. Protein product: CASSLAEADTQYF.

The chain has TRBV5-1 and TRBJ2-1; 8 nucleotides agree with TRBD2. J gave up 2 bases and V 7 bases, and 2 bases lay outside the gene matches. Per germline, CDR1 SGHRS and CDR2 YFSETQ. The length of the CDR3 is 13 residues. The CDR3 DNA is TGCGCCAGCGCGGGGGGTCCCTACAATGAGCAGTTCTTC. It codes for CASAGGPYNEQFF.

As DNA, the CDR3 is TGTGCCAGCAGTGCATCGACTAGCGTACGATACGAGCAGTACTTC. Translating it yields CASSASTSVRYEQYF. The chain uses TRBV6-6 and TRBJ2-7; TRBD2 matches 8 bases. Germline V gives CDR1 MNHNY, CDR2 SVGAGI (reference sequence). Trimming removed 5 bases from V and 4 bases from J; junction bases left unmatched: 10. The CDR3 consists of 15 residues.

The chain employs TRBV7-3 and TRBJ2-3; no clear D. V gave up 5 bases and J gave up 6 bases, with 18 bases separating them. The CDR3 spans 15 residues. The germline gives CDR1 SGHTA, CDR2 FQGTGA. CDR3 protein: CASSLHGPFFDTQYF. The CDR3 DNA follows: TGTGCCAGCAGCCTCCATGGGCCTTTTTTCGATACGCAGTATTTT.

The rearrangement links TRBV20-1 to TRBJ1-1; D unclear. CDR3 size: 10 residues. From germline, CDR1 is DFQATT and CDR2 SNEGSKA (reference sequence). The V end was cut by 6 bases, the J end by 8 bases, with 10 bases between. The CDR3 nucleotides read TGCAGTGCCGTCGGGTGGGAAGCTTTCTTT. Its protein is CSAVGWEAFF.

The chain is built from TRBV7-2 and TRBJ2-1; TRBD1 matches 10 bases. V shed 5 bases, J shed 8 bases, and the junction held 6 bases outside the gene matches. CDR3 length: 14 amino acids. CDR1 and CDR2 (germline): SGHTA, FQGNSA. Here the CDR3 DNA reads TGTGCCAGCAGCGCGAGAGGGACAGGGGATGAGCAGTTCTTC. This codes for CASSARGTGDEQFF.

J is TRBJ1-2 and V is TRBV7-2, with 8 bases that match TRBD1. CDR1 and CDR2 (germline): SGHTA, FQGNSA. Trimming at V came to 5 bases and at J to 6 bases, leaving 8 bases not matched to a gene. This CDR3 is 14 amino acids long. The CDR3 DNA follows: TGTGCCAGCAGCGGGACAGGACTTATAAATGGCTACACCTTC. This codes for CASSGTGLINGYTF.

The sample holds one count of this clone. This chain links TRBV10-1 with TRBJ2-7; D not certain. Trimming cost V 3 bases and J 7 bases, with 10 bases left between them. Germline V CDR1 and CDR2: WNHNN, SYGVQD (reference sequence). This CDR3 is built from 12 residues. The CDR3 region is CASSESGREQYF. The DNA of the CDR3 is TGCGCCAGCAGTGAATCAGGTCGGGAGCAGTACTTC.

This chain joins TRBV5-6 and TRBJ2-5; a possible D gene is TRBD2 (5 bases). This CDR3 has 14 residues. V was pared by 4 bases and J by 2 bases, with 12 bases between. CDR1 is SGHDT, CDR2 YYEEEE, per germline. For the CDR3, the DNA is TGTGCCAGCAGCCTTCTTTCGGGACAAGAGACCCAGTACTTC. It yields the protein CASSLLSGQETQYF.

The rearrangement joins TRBV28 to TRBJ2-7; 9 nucleotides align to TRBD1. CDR3 length: 15 amino acids. The germline V gene encodes CDR1 MDHEN and CDR2 SYDVKM. Losses at the gene ends were 3 bases for V and 2 bases for J; bases not matched to a gene: 5. The CDR3 DNA reads TGTGCCAGCAGTTTTGGACAGGGGCCCGCCTACGAGCAGTACTTC. This sequence encodes CASSFGQGPAYEQYF.

The chain links TRBV19 to TRBJ2-7; D gene ambiguous. Trimming pared 8 bases from V and 1 base from J, leaving 12 bases between. CDR1 and CDR2 from the germline V gene are LNHDA and SQIVND (reference sequence). The CDR3 consists of 13 residues. Written as DNA, the CDR3 is TGTGCCAGTTGCCCCCGAGGTTCCTACGAGCAGTACTTC. The encoded protein is CASCPRGSYEQYF.

The V and J genes are TRBV30 and TRBJ2-3, with D tentatively TRBD2 (6 bases). V was shortened by 0 bases and J by 6 bases, with 10 bases between the two germline ends. CDR1 and CDR2 from the germline V gene are GTSNPN and SVGIG (reference sequence). The CDR3 has 13 amino acids. The CDR3 bases are TGTGCCTGGAGTGTATGGGCGGGGGATACGCAGTATTTT. It translates to CAWSVWAGDTQYF.

The chain joins TRBV5-4 to TRBJ2-1; a weak D match, TRBD2 (6 bases). There are 15 residues in the CDR3. The V and J ends lost 4 bases and 3 bases respectively, with 14 bases between them. Germline V gives CDR1 SGHNT, CDR2 YYREEE (reference sequence). The chain's CDR3 is CASSQTSSSYNEQFF. In DNA form, the CDR3 reads TGTGCCAGCAGCCAGACTAGTTCCAGCTACAATGAGCAGTTCTTC.

The chain links TRBV30 to TRBJ2-7; no clear D. V was cut by 5 bases and J by 3 bases, with 11 bases left in between. The CDR3 runs to 12 residues. Germline loops: CDR1 GTSNPN, CDR2 SVGIG (reference sequence). CDR3 loop: CAWGPGYYEQYF. CDR3 DNA sequence: TGTGCCTGGGGACCAGGCTACTACGAGCAGTACTTC.